This T cell receptor (beta chain) is drawn from a study of blood T cell repertoires in COVID-19. In the study overall: Samples came from the United States, Italy and Spain, spanning acute and convalescent COVID-19. T cells, B-cell-depleted T cells, or PBMCs supplied cDNA or gDNA.

Libraries were prepared by immunoSEQ multiplex PCR; TCRdb keeps only in-frame clonotypes and omits some of them. Of about 210,000 clones in the sample, about 89% were seen once. The CDR3 is 15 amino acids. Germline V lookup: CDR1 SEHNR, CDR2 FQNEAQ (reference sequence). J gave up 5 bases and V 0 bases, and 6 bases lay outside the gene matches. In assigning cohorts, the study relied on participant-reported clinical history. Two negative PCRs, clearance, or symptom resolution characterized the recovered Cohort 3 donors. The chain couples TRBV7-9 to TRBJ1-2; TRBD1 matches 7 bases. Source material: PBMCs or T cells enriched from blood (not recorded which). The sequence came from a woman between 18 and 30 years old who had recovered from COVID-19. For the CDR3, the DNA is TGTGCCAGCAGCTTAGCTGAGACAGGGCAATATGGCTACACCTTC. Translation gives CASSLAETGQYGYTF.